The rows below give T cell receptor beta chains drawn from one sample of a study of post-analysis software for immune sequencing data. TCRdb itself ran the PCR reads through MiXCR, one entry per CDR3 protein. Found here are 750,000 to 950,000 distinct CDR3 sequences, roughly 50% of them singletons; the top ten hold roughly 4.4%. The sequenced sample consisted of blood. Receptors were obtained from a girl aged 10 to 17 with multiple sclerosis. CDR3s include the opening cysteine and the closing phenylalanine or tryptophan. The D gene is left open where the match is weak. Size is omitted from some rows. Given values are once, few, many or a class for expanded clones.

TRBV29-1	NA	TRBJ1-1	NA	TGCAGCGTTGAACTAGGGAACACTGAAGCTTTCTTT	CSVELGNTEAFF
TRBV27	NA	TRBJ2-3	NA	TGTGCCAGCAGCTTACAGGGCTTATACACGACAGATACGCAGTATTTT	CASSLQGLYTTDTQYF
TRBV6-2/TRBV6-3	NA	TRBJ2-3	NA	TGTGCCAGCAGCAACCCAGTGGATACACAGTATTTT	CASSNPVDTQYF
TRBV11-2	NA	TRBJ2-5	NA	TGTGCCAGCAGCTTCCCAGGGGTGGAGACCCAGTACTTC	CASSFPGVETQYF
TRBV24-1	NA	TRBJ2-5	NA	TGTGCCACCAGTGATCCCTCGGATATGGGAACCCAAGAGACCCAGTACTTC	CATSDPSDMGTQETQYF
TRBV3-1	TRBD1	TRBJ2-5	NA	TGTGCCAGCAGCCGAGGGACAGGCCCCTTACAAGGGACCCAGTACTTC	CASSRGTGPLQGTQYF
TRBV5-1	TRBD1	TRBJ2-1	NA	TGCGCCAGCAGCCCTGGGACAGGGGCCTCGGCTTTTAACAATGAGCAGTTCTTC	CASSPGTGASAFNNEQFF
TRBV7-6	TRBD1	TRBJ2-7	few	TGTGCCAGCAGCTTAGTGGGGACAGCAGCCCACGAGCAGTACTTC	CASSLVGTAAHEQYF
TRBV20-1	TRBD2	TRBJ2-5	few	TGCAGTGCCAGGGGCGGTACTAGCGGGGGCTGGTCGGAGACCCAGTACTTC	CSARGGTSGGWSETQYF
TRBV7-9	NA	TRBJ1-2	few	TGTGCCACGTCAAAGCAGACAGACTATGGCTACACCTTC	CATSKQTDYGYTF
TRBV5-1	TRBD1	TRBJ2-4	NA	TGCGCCAGCACGACCCGTGGGACAGGATGGGGCAAAAACATTCAGTACTTC	CASTTRGTGWGKNIQYF
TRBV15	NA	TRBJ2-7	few	TGTGCCACCAGCAGAGGGAACAGCGACTACGAGCAGTACTTC	CATSRGNSDYEQYF
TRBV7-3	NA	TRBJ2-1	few	TGTGCCAGCAGCTTAATAGATCGCTCATTTGGGAATGAGCAGTTCTTC	CASSLIDRSFGNEQFF
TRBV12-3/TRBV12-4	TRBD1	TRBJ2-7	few	TGTGCCAGCAGTTTGGGACAGGGGTTCTACGAGCAGTACTTC	CASSLGQGFYEQYF
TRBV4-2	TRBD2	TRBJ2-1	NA	TGTGCCAGCAGCCAAGAGTCCGGGACTAGCGGGAGGACCTTTTCCACACAGTTCTTC	CASSQESGTSGRTFSTQFF
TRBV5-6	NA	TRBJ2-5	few	TGTGCCAGCAGCCCACGGACGGTACAAGAGACCCAGTACTTC	CASSPRTVQETQYF
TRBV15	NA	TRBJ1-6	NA	TGTGCCACCAGCAGAGATAGGGGTTCACCCCTCCACTTT	CATSRDRGSPLHF
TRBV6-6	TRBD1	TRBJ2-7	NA	TGTGCCAGCAGCCCGACAGGGGATAACTCCTACGAGCAGTACTTC	CASSPTGDNSYEQYF
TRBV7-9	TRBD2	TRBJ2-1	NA	TGTGCCAGCAGCTTAGATTCTAGCGGGGGATACAATGAGCAGTTCTTC	CASSLDSSGGYNEQFF
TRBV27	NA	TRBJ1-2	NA	TGTGCCAGCAGTTTAGACTTGACAGCAGGGGTCAGCTATGGCTACACCTTC	CASSLDLTAGVSYGYTF
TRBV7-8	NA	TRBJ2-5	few	TGTGCCAGCAGCTTACGCCCCCGGGCGGGAGAGACCCAGTACTTC	CASSLRPRAGETQYF
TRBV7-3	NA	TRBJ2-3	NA	TGTGCCAGCAGCCAGACTAGAAGCACAGATACGCAGTATTTT	CASSQTRSTDTQYF
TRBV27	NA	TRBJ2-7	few	TGTGCCAGCAGTTTAAGGGGTAGCGAGCAGTACTTC	CASSLRGSEQYF
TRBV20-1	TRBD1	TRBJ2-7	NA	TGCAGTGCTAGGACAGGGGTGGCCTACGAGCAGTACTTC	CSARTGVAYEQYF
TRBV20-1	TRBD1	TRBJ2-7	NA	TGCAGTGCAAAGACAGGGAGCTCCTACGAGCAGTACTTC	CSAKTGSSYEQYF
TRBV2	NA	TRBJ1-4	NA	TGTGCCAGCAGTCCTCCGGGACCCAAGGAGGAAAAACTGTTTTTT	CASSPPGPKEEKLFF